The entry below gives a single T cell receptor (beta chain) sequence along with its context. This record belongs to a study of shared clonotypes between healthy human individuals. V was pared by 1 base and J by 8 bases, with 14 bases between. Germline V lookup: CDR1 MDHEN, CDR2 SYDVKM. The CDR3 has 15 amino acids. Libraries were prepared by immunoSEQ multiplex PCR; TCRdb keeps only in-frame clonotypes and omits some of them. The sample lists 1.6 million or so clones, about 96% occurring once. Sequencing used naive CD4+ T cells sorted from blood. The subset denotes: CD45RA+ positively selected. The sequence was obtained from a man aged 25-40 years in good health. The chain links TRBV28 to TRBJ2-2, with D perhaps matching TRBD1 (6 bases). In DNA, the CDR3 is TGTGCCAGCAGTTTATACAGGGTCCTTACAGGGGAGCTGTTTTTT. Its protein product is CASSLYRVLTGELFF.